This entry lists 11 T cell receptor beta chains sequenced from one sample in a study of CD8 T cells in Susac syndrome. Random hexamers were used to reverse transcribe about 0.5 to 1 ug of RNA. TCRdb re-analysed the immunoSEQ multiplex PCR reads in MiXCR, keeping a single row per CDR3 protein. Of 150,000 to 200,000 distinct CDR3 sequences listed, roughly 90% are singletons. Material: CD4+ T cells from PBMCs. These receptor sequences come from a human donor with Susac syndrome.

The rearrangement links TRBV5-5 to TRBJ2-1; 12 bases line up with TRBD1. Germline CDR1 and CDR2: SGHKS and YYEKEE (reference sequence). V lost 2 bases, J lost 6 bases, and 3 bases stayed unmatched. This CDR3 contains 15 residues. CDR3 bases: TGTGCCAGCAGCTTAGGGACAGGGGGCTTCAATGAGCAGTTCTTC. Its translation is CASSLGTGGFNEQFF.

This chain uses TRBV4-1 with TRBJ2-7, with 13 positions matching TRBD2. The germline V gene encodes CDR1 MGHRA and CDR2 YSYEKL. Losses at the gene ends were 4 bases for V and 7 bases for J; bases not matched to a gene: 4. The CDR3 runs 14 residues. This CDR3 reads CASSLGTSGKEQYF. The CDR3 DNA follows: TGCGCCAGCAGCCTAGGGACTAGCGGGAAGGAGCAGTACTTC.

The chain employs TRBV20-1 and TRBJ2-2; TRBD2 aligns across 9 bases. This CDR3 contains 15 residues. The germline V gene encodes CDR1 DFQATT and CDR2 SNEGSKA (reference sequence). The J segment lost 3 bases and the V segment lost 6 bases, leaving 8 bases of the junction unmatched. DNA of the CDR3: TGCAGTGCACCTTTAGCGGGAGCGTACACCGGGGAGCTGTTTTTT. Translation: CSAPLAGAYTGELFF.

The V gene is TRBV11-2, the J gene TRBJ2-1, with TRBD2 matching 13 bases. The V and J ends lost 2 bases and 4 bases, in that order; junction bases with no gene match: 17. The CDR3 contains 21 residues. Germline V lookup: CDR1 SGHAT, CDR2 FQNNGV. CDR3 DNA sequence: TGTGCCAGCAGCTTAAAAGGGGTGTGGACTAGCGGGAGTAAGGGATACAATGAGCAGTTCTTC. It yields the protein CASSLKGVWTSGSKGYNEQFF.

This chain joins TRBV19 and TRBJ1-1; weak D call: TRBD1 (5 bases). The V gene lost 3 bases and the J gene lost 4 bases, with 12 bases spanning the gap. CDR1 and CDR2 from the germline V gene are LNHDA and SQIVND (reference sequence). The length of the CDR3 is 14 residues. The CDR3 nucleotides read TGTGCCAGTAGTATCGGGGGAGCGGGCACTGAAGCTTTCTTT. It translates to CASSIGGAGTEAFF.

The chain employs TRBV28 and TRBJ2-7; D possibly corresponds to TRBD1 (7 bases). Germline-derived CDR1 and CDR2 are MDHEN and SYDVKM. V lost 5 bases to trimming and J lost 2 bases, with 19 bases between them. The CDR3 has 16 amino acids. CDR3: CASSPWGQGGAYEQYF. In DNA form, the CDR3 reads TGTGCCAGCAGTCCCTGGGGTCAGGGGGGAGCCTACGAGCAGTACTTC.

The V call is TRBV20-1, the J call TRBJ2-3; 7 bases align to TRBD1. The CDR3 consists of 16 residues. The germline CDR1 and CDR2 sequences are DFQATT and SNEGSKA (reference sequence). J lost 6 bases, V lost 0 bases, and 12 bases had no gene match. The CDR3 nucleotides read TGCAGTGCTAGAGACCCCCGGACAGGAGGATCGGATACGCAGTATTTT. Protein sequence: CSARDPRTGGSDTQYF.

CDR3 region: CASSLVAETDTQYF. The DNA of the CDR3 is TGTGCCAGCAGCTTGGTAGCCGAAACAGATACGCAGTATTTT. This chain uses TRBV5-4 with TRBJ2-3, with no clear D. This CDR3 comprises 14 residues. V lost 0 bases to trimming and J lost 3 bases, with 8 bases between them. Germline V lookup: CDR1 SGHNT, CDR2 YYREEE (reference sequence).

This clonotype was detected once. The chain couples TRBV7-9 to TRBJ2-5; 10 bases agree with TRBD1. Germline values: CDR1 SEHNR, CDR2 FQNEAQ (reference sequence). The CDR3 is 14 residues long. V lost 4 bases to trimming and J lost 6 bases; unmatched junction nucleotides: 5. The CDR3 DNA sequence: TGTGCCAGCAGCTCCCGGGACAGGGGCAAGACCCAGTACTTC. It specifies CASSSRDRGKTQYF.

The chain is built from TRBV4-2 and TRBJ2-1; possible D gene TRBD2, 6 bases. Trimming cost V 1 base and J 14 bases, with 18 bases left between them. Germline lookup yields CDR1 LGHNA and CDR2 YNFKEQ. CDR3 length: 14 residues. This CDR3 is CASSQVSTSGGEFF. Written as DNA, the CDR3 is TGTGCCAGCAGCCAAGTATCGACTTCTGGCGGGGAGTTCTTC.

This clonotype has just one count. The rearrangement uses TRBV19 and TRBJ2-3; TRBD2 agrees at 11 bases. CDR3 length: 17 amino acids. The J segment lost 2 bases and the V segment lost 5 bases, leaving 9 bases of the junction unmatched. Germline loops: CDR1 LNHDA, CDR2 SQIVND (reference sequence). CDR3 in amino acids: CASSFTSGGSYTDTQYF. CDR3 DNA sequence: TGTGCCAGTAGTTTCACTAGCGGGGGATCCTACACAGATACGCAGTATTTT. The full variable domain, rest sourced from reference TRBV19 and TRBJ2-3, is DGGITQSPKYLFRKEGQNVTLSCEQNLNHDAMYWYRQDPGQGLRLIYYSQIVNDFQKGDIAEGYSVSREKKESFPLTVTSAQKNPTAFYLCASSFTSGGSYTDTQYFGPGTRLTVL.